This TCR beta chain was recorded in a study of T cells in Graves' hyperthyroidism and ophthalmopathy. RNA transcripts were the template for amplifying TCR beta CDR3 regions. The primer set for the first-round RT-PCR of the TCR CDR3 was HTBI. TCRdb re-derived calls from the multiplex PCR reads in MiXCR, one entry per CDR3 protein. Among around 600,000 distinct CDR3 sequences listed, around 15% were seen once. For this clonotype: Its antigen remains unidentified.

General observations from the study: Ophthalmopathy was model-predicted a median 6.5 months pre-onset.

Each person with ophthalmopathy scored at least 3 on the Clinical Activity Score, reached NOSPECS grade 4 or higher, and had been ill under 3 months. Exclusion of patients followed from uncontrolled infection, other autoimmune disease, pregnancy or lactation. Each 10 ml fresh peripheral blood draw supplied the PBMCs. The V and J ends lost 5 bases and 2 bases respectively, with 22 bases between them. This CDR3 contains 18 residues. The germline CDR1 and CDR2 sequences are MNHEY and SVGEGT. Sequencing was carried out using blood. This sequence originates from a woman aged 50 to 65 with Graves' ophthalmopathy. This sequence joins TRBV6-2 or TRBV6-3 and TRBJ1-5, with unresolved D. The CDR3 loop is CASSAALDQPLGNQPQHF. Here the CDR3 DNA reads TGTGCCAGCAGTGCCGCCCTTGATCAGCCCTTAGGCAATCAGCCCCAGCATTTT.